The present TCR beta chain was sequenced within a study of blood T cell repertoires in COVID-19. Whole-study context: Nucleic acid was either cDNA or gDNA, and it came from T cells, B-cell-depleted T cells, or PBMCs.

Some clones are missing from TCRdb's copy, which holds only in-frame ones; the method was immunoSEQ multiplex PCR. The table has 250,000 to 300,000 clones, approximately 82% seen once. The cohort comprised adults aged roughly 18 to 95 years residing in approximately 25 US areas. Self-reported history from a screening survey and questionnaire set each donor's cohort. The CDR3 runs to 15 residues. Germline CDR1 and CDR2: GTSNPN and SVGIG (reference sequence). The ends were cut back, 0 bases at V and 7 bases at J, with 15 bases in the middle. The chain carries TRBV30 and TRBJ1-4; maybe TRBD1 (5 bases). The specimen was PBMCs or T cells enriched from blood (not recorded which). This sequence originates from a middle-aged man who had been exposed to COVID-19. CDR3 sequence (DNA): TGTGCCTGGAGTGTGGGGGGTGCAGCGGGTGAAAAACTGTTTTTT. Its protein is CAWSVGGAAGEKLFF.